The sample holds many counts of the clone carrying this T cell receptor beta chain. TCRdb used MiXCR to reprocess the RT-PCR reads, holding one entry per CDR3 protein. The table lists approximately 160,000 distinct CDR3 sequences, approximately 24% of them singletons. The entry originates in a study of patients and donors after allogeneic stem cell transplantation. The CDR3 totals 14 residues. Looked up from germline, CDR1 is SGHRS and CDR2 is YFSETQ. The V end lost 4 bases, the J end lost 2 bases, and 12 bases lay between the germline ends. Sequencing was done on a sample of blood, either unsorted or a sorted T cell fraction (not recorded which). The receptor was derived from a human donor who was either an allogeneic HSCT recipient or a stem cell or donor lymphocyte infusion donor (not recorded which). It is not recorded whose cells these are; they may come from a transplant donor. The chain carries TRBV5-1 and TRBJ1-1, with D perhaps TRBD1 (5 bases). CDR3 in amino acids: CASSDARDNTEAFF. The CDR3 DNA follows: TGCGCCAGCAGCGACGCCCGGGACAACACTGAAGCTTTCTTT.